The entry below describes one TCR beta chain. Its cognate antigen is unknown. This sample was taken from a study of response to subunit inactivated influenza vaccine. TCRdb called the RT-PCR reads again in MiXCR, with one record for every CDR3 protein. The sample contains roughly 500,000 distinct CDR3 sequences, approximately 15% of which appear only once. Study-wide findings and caveats: It was the authors' suggestion that each seasonal influenza vaccination recruits few new T cells.

The CDR3 totals 19 residues. In germline, CDR1 is DFQATT, CDR2 SNEGSKA (reference sequence). The J segment lost 1 base and the V segment lost 2 bases, leaving 11 bases of the junction unmatched. This material consisted of CD4+ T cells sorted from PBMCs, taken about 24 months after vaccination. This TCR came from a man in his fifties or sixties who received an inactivated influenza vaccine. This chain links TRBV20-1 with TRBJ2-3; 14 bases align to TRBD2. The CDR3 spells CSARTKTSGRALGTDTQYF. The CDR3 DNA reads as TGCAGTGCTAGAACGAAGACTAGCGGGAGGGCCTTGGGCACAGATACGCAGTATTTT.